These T cell receptor beta chains were read from a single sample in a study of blood T cells in healthy people across ages. In TCRdb, the 5' RACE reads were re-called with MiXCR into one record per CDR3 protein. The table lists around 1,000,000 distinct CDR3 sequences, approximately 26% of them singletons. This sample also belongs to another study, concerning T cells of mothers and their children.

The specimen sequenced was blood. Source of these receptors: a girl aged 2-9 years in good health. Each CDR3 is given with its conserved first and last residue. Fields, in order: V gene, D gene, J gene, clone size, CDR3 DNA, CDR3 protein. A D gene is named only where the DNA matches it firmly. Where a row states a size, it is once, few, many or the class of an expanded clone; other rows omit it.

TRBV13	-	TRBJ2-4	-	TGTGCCAGCAGCCGGGGGTTGGACATTCAGTACTTC	CASSRGLDIQYF
TRBV4-1	TRBD2	TRBJ2-3	few	TGCGCCAGCAGCCAAGCCCTAACTAGCGCAGATACGCAGTATTTT	CASSQALTSADTQYF
TRBV12-3/TRBV12-4	-	TRBJ1-3	-	TGTGCCAGCAGTTTGGGGGGCGGGAGAAACACCATATATTTT	CASSLGGGRNTIYF
TRBV5-6	-	TRBJ2-7	-	TGTGCCAGCAGCTCCACTGCAATCGAGCAGTACTTC	CASSSTAIEQYF
TRBV6-2/TRBV6-3	TRBD1	TRBJ1-1	-	TGTGCCACAACGGACAGGCAGGGGAACACTGAAGCTTTCTTT	CATTDRQGNTEAFF
TRBV28	-	TRBJ2-2	few	TGTGCCAGCACCGTGACAGGGAGGAACGGGGAGCTGTTTTTT	CASTVTGRNGELFF
TRBV12-3/TRBV12-4	-	TRBJ2-3	-	TGTGCCACCAATGCCGGGGTTAGCGCAGATACGCAGTATTTT	CATNAGVSADTQYF
TRBV11-2	TRBD1	TRBJ2-5	few	TGTGCCGGCAGCTTACAGGGGATTGTGGAGACCCAATACTTC	CAGSLQGIVETQYF
TRBV21-1	-	TRBJ1-2	-	TGTGCCAGCAGCAAAGAAAGGGGGGCCGGAGGCTACACCTTC	CASSKERGAGGYTF
TRBV6-5	TRBD1	TRBJ1-4	few	TGTGCCAGCAGTTACACGACAGGGTTGGAAAAACTGTTTTTT	CASSYTTGLEKLFF
TRBV12-3/TRBV12-4	-	TRBJ1-1	-	TGTGCCAGCAGTTTGGGGAGGGCCGCTTTCTTT	CASSLGRAAFF
TRBV7-2	TRBD2	TRBJ2-5	once	TGTGCCAGCAGCAAGAATAGCGGGGCCACGTCGGGGGCCCAGTACTTC	CASSKNSGATSGAQYF
TRBV4-3	-	TRBJ1-1	-	TGCGCCAGCAGCCAAGGGACGCGGAACACTGAAGCTTTCTTT	CASSQGTRNTEAFF
TRBV5-6	-	TRBJ2-1	few	TGTGCCAGCAGCAGCGGGACAACAAAAAACAATGAGCAGTTCTTC	CASSSGTTKNNEQFF
TRBV6-5	-	TRBJ2-7	few	TGTGCCAGCGCGATTAAACCGTACGAGCAGTACTTC	CASAIKPYEQYF
TRBV7-2	-	TRBJ1-6	few	TGTGCCAGCAGGTGGGAACCCCGACAACTAAATTCACCCCTCCACTTT	CASRWEPRQLNSPLHF